These 18 T cell receptor beta chains came from one sample sequenced in a study of T cells in Graves' hyperthyroidism and ophthalmopathy. RNA transcripts served as the template for amplifying TCR beta CDR3 regions. HTBI primers were used for first-round RT-PCR of the TCR CDR3. TCRdb ran MiXCR on the multiplex PCR reads and lists one entry per CDR3 protein. The top ten hold approximately 8% of the sample, which has some 770,000 distinct CDR3 sequences, 16% seen once. The sequenced sample consisted of blood. Receptors originate from a young man with Graves' hyperthyroidism.

This clonotype was seen a few times. This chain uses TRBV9 with TRBJ1-1, with 11 positions matching TRBD1. The CDR3 consists of 16 residues. With 3 bases clipped from V and 1 base from J, the junction kept 5 bases outside the gene matches. The germline CDR1 and CDR2 sequences are SGDLS and YYNGEE. The CDR3: CASSGGTGGRNTEAFF. The CDR3 nucleotides read TGTGCCAGCAGCGGTGGGACAGGGGGACGGAACACTGAAGCTTTCTTT.

The chain combines TRBV28 with TRBJ2-7; the match to TRBD1 covers 8 bases. V lost 5 bases, J lost 8 bases, and 8 bases stayed unmatched. The length of the CDR3 is 13 residues. Germline V gene lookup returns CDR1 MDHEN and CDR2 SYDVKM. CDR3 residues: CASSPGQGGQQYF. The CDR3 DNA is TGTGCCAGCAGTCCAGGACAGGGCGGGCAGCAGTACTTC. The variable domain in full, with the rest retrieved from reference TRBV28 and TRBJ2-7, is DVKVTQSSRYLVKRTGEKVFLECVQDMDHENMFWYRQDPGLGLRLIYFSYDVKMKEKGDIPEGYSVSREKKERFSLILESASTNQTSMYLCASSPGQGGQQYFGPGTRLTVT.

The chain joins TRBV16 to TRBJ2-1; D is possibly TRBD1 or TRBD2 (5 bases each). This CDR3 region has 15 residues. CDR1 and CDR2 (germline): KGHSY, FQNENV. Between the trimmed V and J ends, which lost 0 bases and 6 bases, there was a span of 12 bases. CDR3 region: CASSQSRLGTNEQFF. Written as DNA, the CDR3 is TGTGCCAGCAGCCAATCGAGGCTAGGGACCAATGAGCAGTTCTTC.

This clonotype occurred many times. The chain is built from TRBV7-2 and TRBJ2-5; D is unclear. The CDR3 spans 12 residues. CDR1 is SGHTA and CDR2 is FQGNSA in the germline V gene. V dropped 4 bases and J dropped 4 bases, with 7 bases sitting between them. The CDR3 nucleotides are TGTGCCAGCAGCTCTACGGTAGAGACCCAGTACTTC. Its protein is CASSSTVETQYF.

In its sample, this clonotype was seen many times. The V and J genes are TRBV6-1 and TRBJ2-7; 9 bases are a match to TRBD1. The CDR3 contains 16 residues. CDR1 and CDR2 (germline): MNHNS, SASEGT. The V gene end was trimmed by 7 bases and the J gene end by 5 bases; junction bases not matched to a gene: 15. The CDR3 loop is CASTPTPGQGPHEQYF. The DNA of the CDR3 is TGTGCCAGCACCCCTACCCCGGGACAGGGTCCCCACGAGCAGTACTTC.

The sample holds a few counts of this clonotype. The chain joins TRBV30 to TRBJ2-5, with 8 bases that match TRBD2. Per germline, CDR1 GTSNPN and CDR2 SVGIG (reference sequence). CDR3 length: 15 amino acids. V was clipped by 0 bases and J by 3 bases; unmatched bases: 6. The CDR3: CAWSVLGAGEETQYF. The CDR3 DNA follows: TGTGCCTGGAGTGTACTGGGAGCGGGAGAAGAGACCCAGTACTTC.

This clonotype was observed at least ten times. V and J are TRBV12-3 or TRBV12-4 and TRBJ2-5, with D perhaps TRBD2 (7 bases). The length of the CDR3 is 15 residues. The V end lost 1 base, the J end lost 5 bases, and 14 bases lay between the germline ends. For the CDR3, the DNA is TGTGCCAGCAGTTTAGTCGGGGGGCAGGTGGAGACCCAGTACTTC. Residues: CASSLVGGQVETQYF.

The chain carries TRBV18 and TRBJ2-7; D gene ambiguous. Germline CDR1 reads KGHSH; CDR2 reads LQKENI. Trimming removed 4 bases at V and 0 bases at J, with 13 bases between. There are 15 residues in the CDR3. CDR3 loop: CASSQRSWGSYEQYF. As DNA, the CDR3 is TGTGCCAGCTCACAACGGAGCTGGGGCTCCTACGAGCAGTACTTC.

This clonotype has ten or more counts. The chain employs TRBV28 and TRBJ1-4, with 9 nucleotides matching TRBD1. Germline-derived CDR1 and CDR2 are MDHEN and SYDVKM. Trimming cost V 5 bases and J 3 bases; bases outside gene matches: 7. The CDR3 runs 16 residues. Written as DNA, the CDR3 is TGTGCCAGCAGTAACAGGGGGCGGGGTGCTAATGAAAAACTGTTTTTT. As protein: CASSNRGRGANEKLFF. The full variable domain, completed using reference TRBV28 and TRBJ1-4, is DVKVTQSSRYLVKRTGEKVFLECVQDMDHENMFWYRQDPGLGLRLIYFSYDVKMKEKGDIPEGYSVSREKKERFSLILESASTNQTSMYLCASSNRGRGANEKLFFGSGTQLSVL.

This clonotype was detected ten times or more. The chain employs TRBV11-2 and TRBJ2-1, with 10 bases identical to TRBD2. Germline CDR1 and CDR2: SGHAT and FQNNGV. Trimming removed 10 bases from V and 8 bases from J; junction bases left unmatched: 11. The CDR3 length is 14 residues. The CDR3: CATSRASGSHEQFF. The CDR3 region has the DNA TGTGCCACCTCTCGGGCTAGCGGGAGCCATGAGCAGTTCTTC.

V is TRBV12-5 and J is TRBJ2-1; 9 bases match TRBD2. Germline-derived CDR1 and CDR2 are LGHNT and FRNRAP. V gave up 0 bases and J gave up 3 bases; unmatched junction bases: 6. This CDR3 contains 17 residues. Written as DNA, the CDR3 is TGTGCTAGTGGTTTGGTACTGGGACTAGCCCGCTACAATGAGCAGTTCTTC. It encodes CASGLVLGLARYNEQFF.

This sequence joins TRBV4-1 and TRBJ2-7, with D possibly being TRBD1 or TRBD2 (5 bases each). Germline assignment: CDR1 MGHRA and CDR2 YSYEKL. The V end was cut by 4 bases, the J end by 5 bases, with 18 bases between. This CDR3 comprises 15 residues. DNA of the CDR3: TGCGCCAGCAGCCTTAGCCTCGGGGCTGGGGACGAGCAGTACTTC. It translates to CASSLSLGAGDEQYF.

This clonotype occurred a few times. This chain links TRBV20-1 with TRBJ2-3; no reliable D call. The length of the CDR3 is 14 residues. From germline, CDR1 is DFQATT and CDR2 SNEGSKA (reference sequence). Deletions cut 3 bases from V and 8 bases from J, with 18 bases between. Here the CDR3 reads CSARPRPSPGTQYF. The CDR3 DNA reads as TGCAGTGCTAGGCCGCGCCCGTCCCCGGGTACGCAGTATTTT.

This clonotype was picked up a small number of times. The chain recombines TRBV19 with TRBJ2-1; 12 bases agree with TRBD2. The CDR3 is 16 amino acids. Per the germline V gene, CDR1 is LNHDA and CDR2 is SQIVND (reference sequence). Unmatched junction bases numbered 11, after V lost 6 bases and J lost 8 bases. CDR3 sequence: CASSLTSGSAIDEQFF. The CDR3 DNA sequence: TGTGCCAGTAGCCTGACTAGCGGGAGTGCTATAGATGAGCAGTTCTTC.

This clonotype has ten or more counts. The chain has TRBV28 and TRBJ2-7, with D possibly TRBD2 on 6 matching bases. Germline-derived CDR1 and CDR2 are MDHEN and SYDVKM. Trimming stripped 2 bases from V and 4 bases from J, with 12 bases between. CDR3 length: 14 amino acids. The CDR3: CASSLREARYEQYF. CDR3 in DNA: TGTGCCAGCAGTTTAAGGGAGGCGAGGTACGAGCAGTACTTC.

J is TRBJ1-1 and V is TRBV29-1; a weak D match, TRBD1 (5 bases). CDR1 is SQVTM and CDR2 is ANQGSEA in the germline V gene. This CDR3 contains 13 residues. Trimming cost V 5 bases and J 3 bases, with 13 bases left between them. Here the CDR3 reads CSVPKTEYTEAFF. CDR3 DNA sequence: TGCAGCGTTCCGAAGACAGAATACACTGAAGCTTTCTTT.

This clonotype was seen ten or more times. CDR3 nucleotide sequence: TGTGCCAGCAGCACCCGGGACTGGGACTACAATGAGCAGTTCTTC. Translated: CASSTRDWDYNEQFF. The chain carries TRBV7-9 and TRBJ2-1; D is perhaps TRBD2 (6 bases). V was trimmed by 5 bases and J by 3 bases, leaving 14 bases between them. Germline assignment: CDR1 SEHNR and CDR2 FQNEAQ (reference sequence). The CDR3 covers 15 residues.

This chain links TRBV2 with TRBJ1-1; D gene ambiguous. Trimming took 6 bases from V and 6 from J, leaving 11 bases between them. The CDR3 runs 12 residues. Germline V gene lookup returns CDR1 SNHLY and CDR2 FYNNEI. CDR3 bases: TGTGCCAGCAGCCCCCATAGATCTGAAGCTTTCTTT. This gives the protein CASSPHRSEAFF.